This T cell receptor (beta chain) was sequenced during a study of graft-versus-host responses after intestinal transplantation. Details on this clone: Its cognate antigen is unknown.

Sequenced by immunoSEQ multiplex PCR; TCRdb stores in-frame clones only, minus some. The sample includes approximately 85,000 clones, over 80% of them seen just once. The CDR3 extends over 15 amino acids. Trimming pared 2 bases from V and 0 bases from J, leaving 10 bases between. CDR1 is MNHEY and CDR2 is SMNVEV in the germline V gene (reference sequence). This TCR derives from a human donor who was the organ donor for an intestinal transplant. The specimen was unstimulated CD8+ T cells sorted from spleen or lymph node cells, collected before transplant. V and J are TRBV27 and TRBJ1-1; weak D call: TRBD1 (6 bases). For the CDR3, the DNA is TGTGCCAGCAGTTTAGGGGGCCATATGAACACTGAAGCTTTCTTT. Translating it yields CASSLGGHMNTEAFF.